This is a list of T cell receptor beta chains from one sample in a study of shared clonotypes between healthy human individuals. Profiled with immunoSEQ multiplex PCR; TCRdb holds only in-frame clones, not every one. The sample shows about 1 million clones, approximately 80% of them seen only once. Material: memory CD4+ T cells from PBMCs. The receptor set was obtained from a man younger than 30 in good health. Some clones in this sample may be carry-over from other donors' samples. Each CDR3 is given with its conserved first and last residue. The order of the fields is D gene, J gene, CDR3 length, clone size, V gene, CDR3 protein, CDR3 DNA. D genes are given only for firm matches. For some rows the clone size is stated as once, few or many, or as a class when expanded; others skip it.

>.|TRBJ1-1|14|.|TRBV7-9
CASSPRGSNTEAFF
TGTGCCAGCAGCCCCAGGGGCAGCAACACTGAAGCTTTCTTT
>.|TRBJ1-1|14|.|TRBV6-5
CASSYGRLITEAFF
TGTGCCAGCAGTTACGGTCGCCTGATCACTGAAGCTTTCTTT
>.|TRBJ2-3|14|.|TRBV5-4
CASSQGTHTDTQYF
TGTGCCAGCAGCCAAGGGACTCACACAGATACGCAGTATTTT
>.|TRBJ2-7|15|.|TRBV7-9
CASSLVRASTYEQYF
TGTGCCAGCAGCTTAGTCAGGGCTAGTACCTACGAGCAGTACTTC
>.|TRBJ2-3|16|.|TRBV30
CAWSDDTARSTDTQYF
TGTGCCTGGAGCGATGACACCGCCCGTAGCACAGATACGCAGTATTTT
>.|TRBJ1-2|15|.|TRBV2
CASGGPGARRDGYTF
TGTGCCAGCGGGGGCCCGGGGGCACGGAGGGATGGCTACACCTTC
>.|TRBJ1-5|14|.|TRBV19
CASSTNRDDQPQHF
TGTGCCAGTAGTACCAACAGGGATGACCAGCCCCAGCATTTT
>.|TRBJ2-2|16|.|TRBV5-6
CASSLFRTTDTGELFF
TGTGCCAGCAGCTTGTTTAGGACTACAGACACCGGGGAGCTGTTTTTT
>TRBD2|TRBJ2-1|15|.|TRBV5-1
CASGGLAGIINEQFF
TGCGCCAGCGGGGGGCTAGCGGGAATTATTAATGAGCAGTTCTTC
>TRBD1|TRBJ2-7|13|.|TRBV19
CASSVQGVYEQYF
TGTGCCAGTAGTGTCCAGGGGGTCTACGAGCAGTACTTC
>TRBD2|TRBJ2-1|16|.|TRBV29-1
CSVHKGGLAGAIEQFF
TGCAGCGTTCACAAAGGGGGGCTAGCGGGAGCCATTGAGCAGTTCTTC
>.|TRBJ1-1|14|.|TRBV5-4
CASSLPGAGSEAFF
TGTGCCAGCAGCTTACCAGGGGCAGGGTCTGAAGCTTTCTTT
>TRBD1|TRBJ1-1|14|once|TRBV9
CASSASGQGSEAFF
TGTGCCAGCAGCGCCTCGGGACAGGGGTCTGAAGCTTTCTTT
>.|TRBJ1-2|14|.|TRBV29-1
CSVEGRGDNYGYTF
TGCAGCGTTGAGGGCAGGGGAGATAACTATGGCTACACCTTC
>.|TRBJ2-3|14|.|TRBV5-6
CASSPPGVPDTQYF
TGTGCCAGCAGCCCACCCGGGGTGCCAGATACGCAGTATTTT
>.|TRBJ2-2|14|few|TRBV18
CASSPGRGNGELFF
TGTGCCAGCTCACCAGGGAGAGGGAACGGGGAGCTGTTTTTT
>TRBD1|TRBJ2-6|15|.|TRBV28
CASSFQGAGANVLTF
TGTGCCAGCAGCTTCCAGGGGGCTGGGGCCAACGTCCTGACTTTC
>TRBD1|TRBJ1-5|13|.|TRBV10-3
CATDRDGSQPQHF
TGTGCCACTGACAGGGACGGGTCTCAGCCCCAGCATTTT
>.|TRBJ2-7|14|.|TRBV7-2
CASSFGSTPYEQYF
TGTGCCAGCAGCTTTGGCAGTACCCCCTACGAGCAGTACTTC
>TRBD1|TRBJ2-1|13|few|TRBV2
CASRGQGVDEQFF
TGTGCCAGCAGGGGACAGGGAGTCGATGAGCAGTTCTTC
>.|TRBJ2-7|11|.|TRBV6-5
CASSPRVRRYF
TGTGCCAGCAGCCCCCGGGTTCGTCGGTACTTC
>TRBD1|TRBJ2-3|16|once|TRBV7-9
CASSLTRGPKLDTQYF
TGTGCCAGCAGTTTGACCAGGGGGCCTAAGCTTGATACGCAGTATTTT
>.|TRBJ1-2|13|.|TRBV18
CASSPDGTYGYTF
TGTGCCAGCTCACCCGACGGTACCTATGGCTACACCTTC
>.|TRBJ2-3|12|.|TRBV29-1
CSVVQGTDTQYF
TGCAGCGTCGTCCAGGGCACAGATACGCAGTATTTT
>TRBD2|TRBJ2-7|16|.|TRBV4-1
CASSHLRLAGGPEQYF
TGCGCCAGCAGCCACCTCCGACTAGCGGGAGGGCCTGAGCAGTACTTC
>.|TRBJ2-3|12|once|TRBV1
CTSSQHGDTQYF
TGCACCAGCAGCCAACATGGGGATACGCAGTATTTT
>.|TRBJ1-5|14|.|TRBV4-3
CASSRSGRNQPQHF
TGCGCCAGCAGCCGATCAGGGCGCAATCAGCCCCAGCATTTT
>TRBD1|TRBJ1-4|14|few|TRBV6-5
CASRPTGIREKLFF
TGTGCCAGCAGACCGACAGGGATTCGAGAAAAACTGTTTTTT
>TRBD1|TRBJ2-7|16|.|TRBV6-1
CASSVQGTGLAYEQYF
TGTGCCAGCAGTGTCCAGGGGACAGGGCTCGCCTACGAGCAGTACTTC
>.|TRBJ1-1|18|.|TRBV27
CASSGLRSGGRVNTEAFF
TGTGCCAGCAGTGGCTTAAGGTCCGGGGGAAGGGTGAACACTGAAGCTTTCTTT
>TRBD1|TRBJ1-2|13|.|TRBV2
CASSEGTGTGYTF
TGTGCCAGCAGTGAAGGGACAGGGACCGGCTACACCTTC
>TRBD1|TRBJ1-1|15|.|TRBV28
CASSFPGTGRGEAFF
TGTGCCAGCAGTTTCCCCGGGACAGGGAGAGGTGAAGCTTTCTTT
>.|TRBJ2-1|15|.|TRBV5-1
CASSFGSELYNEQFF
TGCGCCAGCAGCTTTGGGTCGGAACTCTACAATGAGCAGTTCTTC
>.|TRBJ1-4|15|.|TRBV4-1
CASSQMVATNEKLFF
TGCGCCAGCAGCCAAATGGTCGCAACTAATGAAAAACTGTTTTTT
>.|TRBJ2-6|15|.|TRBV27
CASSRDPGGANVLTF
TGTGCCAGCAGTCGCGACCCAGGGGGGGCCAACGTCCTGACTTTC
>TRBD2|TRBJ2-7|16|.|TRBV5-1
CASSAPGTSSRGEQYF
TGCGCCAGCAGCGCGCCTGGGACTAGCTCAAGGGGCGAGCAGTACTTC
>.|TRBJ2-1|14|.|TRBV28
CASSSRPGKIEQFF
TGTGCCAGCAGTTCCCGGCCAGGCAAGATTGAGCAGTTCTTC
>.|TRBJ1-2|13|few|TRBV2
CASSGGVGYGYTF
TGTGCCAGCAGCGGGGGAGTGGGATATGGCTACACCTTC
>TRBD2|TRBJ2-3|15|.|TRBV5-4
CASSSRGGATDTQYF
TGTGCCAGCAGCTCCCGGGGGGGCGCGACAGATACGCAGTATTTT
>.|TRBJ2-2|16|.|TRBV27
CASSFMGGWDTGELFF
TGTGCCAGCAGTTTCATGGGGGGCTGGGACACCGGGGAGCTGTTTTTT
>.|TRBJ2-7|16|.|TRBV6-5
CASSYGGARSSYEQYF
TGTGCCAGCAGTTACGGCGGGGCAAGGAGCTCCTACGAGCAGTACTTC
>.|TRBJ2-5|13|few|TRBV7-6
CASSPGNQETQYF
TGTGCCAGCAGCCCCGGGAACCAAGAGACCCAGTACTTC
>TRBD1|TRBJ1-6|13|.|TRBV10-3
CAISDRASSPLHF
TGTGCCATCAGCGACAGGGCGAGTTCACCCCTCCACTTT
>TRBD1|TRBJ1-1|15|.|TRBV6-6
CASRPSGTGITEAFF
TGTGCCAGCAGACCCTCCGGGACAGGGATCACTGAAGCTTTCTTT
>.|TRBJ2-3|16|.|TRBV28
CASSSHDRSSTDTQYF
TGTGCCAGCAGTTCCCACGACAGATCTAGCACAGATACGCAGTATTTT
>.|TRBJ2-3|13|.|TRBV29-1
CSVGSQFTDTQYF
TGCAGCGTTGGATCCCAGTTCACAGATACGCAGTATTTT
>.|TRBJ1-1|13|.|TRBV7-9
CASSLGESSEAFF
TGTGCCAGCAGCTTAGGAGAGAGCTCGGAGGCTTTCTTT
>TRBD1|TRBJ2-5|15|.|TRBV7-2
CASSFLGQQQETQYF
TGTGCCAGCAGCTTTTTGGGACAGCAGCAAGAGACCCAGTACTTC
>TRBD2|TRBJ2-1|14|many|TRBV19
CASSISGGPSEQFF
TGTGCCAGTAGTATTTCGGGAGGGCCGAGTGAGCAGTTCTTC